This entry concerns a single T cell receptor (beta chain). Its antigen is currently unknown. Sequencing of TCR beta was performed on blood CD8+ T cells and on blood CD4+ T cells. Definite or probable Susac syndrome was diagnosed using recently defined diagnostic criteria. RNA in amounts of about 0.5 to 1 ug was reverse transcribed with random hexamers. Each CDR3 protein is one row after TCRdb ran MiXCR on the immunoSEQ multiplex PCR reads. Here the sample spans approximately 190,000 distinct CDR3 sequences, roughly 90% being singletons. The data were obtained in a study of CD8 T cells in Susac syndrome. Study-level background: Clinical remission applied to 8 or 9 sequenced Susac syndrome patients, and five or six had active disease. Whole-study results and caveats: Within Susac syndrome CD4+ T cell repertoires, clonal expansion was not evident.

The specimen was CD4+ T cells from PBMCs. The sequence was collected from a human donor with Susac syndrome.

CDR3 protein: CASSLGGAEETQYF. CDR3 DNA: TGTGCCAGCAGCCTGGGTGGCGCCGAAGAGACCCAGTACTTC. The V gene is TRBV12-3 or TRBV12-4, the J gene TRBJ2-5; unclear D gene. The V and J ends lost 6 bases and 3 bases respectively, with 14 bases between them. The CDR3 is 14 residues long.